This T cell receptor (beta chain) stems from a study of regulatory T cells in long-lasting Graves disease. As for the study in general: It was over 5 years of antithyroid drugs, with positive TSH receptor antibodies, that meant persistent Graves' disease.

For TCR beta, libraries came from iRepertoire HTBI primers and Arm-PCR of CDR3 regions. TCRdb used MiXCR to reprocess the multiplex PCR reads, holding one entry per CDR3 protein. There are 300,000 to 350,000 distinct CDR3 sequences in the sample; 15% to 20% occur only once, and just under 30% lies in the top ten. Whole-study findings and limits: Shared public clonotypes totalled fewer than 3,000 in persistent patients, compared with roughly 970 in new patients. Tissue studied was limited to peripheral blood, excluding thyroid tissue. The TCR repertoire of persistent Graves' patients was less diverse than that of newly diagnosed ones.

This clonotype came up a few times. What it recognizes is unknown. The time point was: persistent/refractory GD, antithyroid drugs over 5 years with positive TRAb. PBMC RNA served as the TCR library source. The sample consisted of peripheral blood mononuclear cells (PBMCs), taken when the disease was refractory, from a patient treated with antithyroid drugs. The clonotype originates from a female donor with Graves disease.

The CDR3 coding sequence is TGTGCCAGCAGCTTAACGGGGGCAGGCGCAGAGACCCAGTACTTC. Translated: CASSLTGAGAETQYF. The chain couples TRBV5-4 to TRBJ2-5; D is possibly TRBD1 or TRBD2 (6 bases each). The CDR3 is 15 amino acids. Trimming cost V 2 bases and J 4 bases, with 15 bases left between them. Germline V gene data show CDR1 as SGHNT and CDR2 as YYREEE (reference sequence).